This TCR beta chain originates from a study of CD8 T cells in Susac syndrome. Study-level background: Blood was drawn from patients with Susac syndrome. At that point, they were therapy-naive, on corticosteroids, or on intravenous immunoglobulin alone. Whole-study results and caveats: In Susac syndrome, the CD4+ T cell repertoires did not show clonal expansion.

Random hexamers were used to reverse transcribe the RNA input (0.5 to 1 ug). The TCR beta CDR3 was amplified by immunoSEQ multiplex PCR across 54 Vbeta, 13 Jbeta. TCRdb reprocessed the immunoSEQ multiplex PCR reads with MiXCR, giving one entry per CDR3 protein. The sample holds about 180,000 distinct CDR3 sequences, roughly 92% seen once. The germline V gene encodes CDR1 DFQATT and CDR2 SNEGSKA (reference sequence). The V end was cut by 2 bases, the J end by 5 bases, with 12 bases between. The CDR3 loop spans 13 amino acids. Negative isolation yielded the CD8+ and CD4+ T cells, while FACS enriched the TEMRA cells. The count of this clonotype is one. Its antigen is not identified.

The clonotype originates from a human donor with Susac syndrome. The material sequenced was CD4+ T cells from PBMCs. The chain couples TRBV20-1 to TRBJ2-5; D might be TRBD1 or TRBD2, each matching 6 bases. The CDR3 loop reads CSARRGAGETQYF. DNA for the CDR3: TGCAGTGCTAGAAGGGGGGCCGGGGAGACCCAGTACTTC.